The sample holds a few counts of the clone carrying this T cell receptor beta chain. The data stem from a study of cytomegalovirus exposure and HLA in healthy donors. PCR primers comprised 60 Vbeta and 13 Jbeta primers. The protocol was immunoSEQ multiplex PCR, while the TCRdb copy is restricted to in-frame clones and leaves out a portion. The sample includes roughly 150,000 clones, nearly 70% of them seen just once. The CDR3 contains 15 residues. From germline, CDR1 is MNHNY and CDR2 SVGAGI (reference sequence). The V and J ends lost 0 bases and 6 bases, in that order; junction bases with no gene match: 8.

The sample comprised PBMCs. This rearrangement joins TRBV6-6 to TRBJ2-7, with 7 bases identical to TRBD1. The source is a man younger than 45 in good health and CMV-seropositive. The CDR3 here is CASSYSRDRAGEQYF. The CDR3 DNA is TGTGCCAGCAGTTACTCGAGAGACAGGGCCGGCGAGCAGTACTTC.